This entry lists 29 T cell receptor beta chains sequenced from one sample in a study of blood T cell repertoires in COVID-19. Sequenced by immunoSEQ multiplex PCR; TCRdb stores in-frame clones only, minus some. This sample has approximately 190,000 clones; 88% occur once, and the top ten carry roughly 6%. What was sequenced was peripheral blood. The receptors originated from a woman in her forties who had recovered from COVID-19.

The V call is TRBV7-9, the J call TRBJ2-7; TRBD1 matches 9 bases. Per the germline V gene, CDR1 is SEHNR and CDR2 is FQNEAQ (reference sequence). The length of the CDR3 is 16 residues. V lost 2 bases and J lost 1; bases outside the gene matches: 6. The CDR3 region has the DNA TGTGCCAGCAGCTTACCCTCGGGACAGGGTTCCTACGAGCAGTACTTC. It encodes CASSLPSGQGSYEQYF.

This clone turned up a few times. V gene TRBV5-6 combines with J gene TRBJ1-6; possibly TRBD1 for D (5 bases). Germline V lookup: CDR1 SGHDT, CDR2 YYEEEE. The V gene lost 0 bases and the J gene lost 14 bases, with 9 bases spanning the gap. The CDR3 has 12 amino acids. In nucleotides, the CDR3 is TGTGCCAGCAGCTTGGACAGGACGACCCTCCACTTT. This sequence encodes CASSLDRTTLHF.

This clone was counted a single time. The V gene is TRBV28, the J gene TRBJ1-2; D gene ambiguous. Germline V CDR1 and CDR2: MDHEN, SYDVKM. V was cut by 8 bases and J by 4 bases, with 20 bases left in between. The CDR3 spans 15 residues. Here the CDR3 DNA reads TGTGCCAGCGGGGAGGCGTGGCAGGCAAGCTATGGCTACACCTTC. It yields the protein CASGEAWQASYGYTF.

A single count supports this clone. The chain uses TRBV14 and TRBJ1-1, with 8 bases matching TRBD1. Trimming at V came to 4 bases and at J to 0 bases, leaving 4 bases not matched to a gene. This CDR3 is built from 15 residues. Germline-derived CDR1 and CDR2 are SGHDN and FVKESK. The CDR3 spells CASSPRQGMNTEAFF. The CDR3 nucleotides are TGTGCCAGCAGCCCCCGACAGGGGATGAACACTGAAGCTTTCTTT. The full variable domain, its missing parts supplied by reference TRBV14 and TRBJ1-1, is EAGVTQFPSHSVIEKGQTVTLRCDPISGHDNLYWYRRVMGKEIKFLLHFVKESKQDESGMPNNRFLAERTGGTYSTLKVQPAELEDSGVYFCASSPRQGMNTEAFFGQGTRLTVV.

The rearrangement links TRBV15 to TRBJ2-5; TRBD1 matches at 8 bases. J gave up 1 base and V 3 bases, and 7 bases lay outside the gene matches. Germline V gene data show CDR1 as LNHNV and CDR2 as YYDKDF (reference sequence). This CDR3 spans 16 amino acids. The CDR3 DNA sequence: TGTGCCACCAGCAGCCGGACAGGGATTGGCCAAGAGACCCAGTACTTC. Its translation is CATSSRTGIGQETQYF.

The V and J genes are TRBV19 and TRBJ2-1, with TRBD2 matching 12 bases. Germline values: CDR1 LNHDA, CDR2 SQIVND (reference sequence). V shed 6 bases and J 12 bases; nucleotides not matched to a gene: 9. The CDR3 runs 14 residues. The CDR3 bases are TGTGCCAGTAGGAGGACTAGCGGGGTAACTGTGCAGTTCTTC. It specifies CASRRTSGVTVQFF.

The CDR3 DNA follows: TGTGCCAGTAGTCCCCGGGACAGCCAATCCTACGAGCAGTACTTC. The encoded protein is CASSPRDSQSYEQYF. The V gene is TRBV19, the J gene TRBJ2-7, with TRBD1 identical over 7 bases. V lost 5 bases, J lost 1 base, and 8 bases stayed unmatched. The germline CDR1 and CDR2 sequences are LNHDA and SQIVND (reference sequence). The CDR3 is 15 residues long.

The chain recombines TRBV11-3 with TRBJ2-1, with 8 bases lining up with TRBD1. The CDR3 is 17 amino acids. J lost 0 bases, V lost 1 base, and 5 bases had no gene match. Germline V CDR1 and CDR2: SGHNT, YENEEA. CDR3 sequence reads: CASSLGPGGSSYNEQFF. The DNA of the CDR3 is TGTGCCAGCAGCTTAGGGCCAGGGGGCAGCTCCTACAATGAGCAGTTCTTC.

V gene TRBV19 combines with J gene TRBJ1-2; a weak D match, TRBD1 (6 bases). Trimming stripped 7 bases from V and 8 bases from J, with 14 bases between. From germline, CDR1 is LNHDA and CDR2 SQIVND (reference sequence). The CDR3 runs 12 residues. CDR3 sequence reads: CASNNRAEGYTF. The CDR3, as DNA: TGTGCCAGTAATAACAGGGCTGAGGGCTACACCTTC.

The CDR3 DNA reads TGTGCCAGCAGCCAAGGCCGAGTTACCGGGGAGCTGTTTTTT. Amino acid sequence: CASSQGRVTGELFF. The V gene is TRBV3-1 (or the pseudogene TRBV3-2), the J gene TRBJ2-2; D is unresolved. The CDR3 is 14 residues long. V lost 1 base to trimming and J lost 5 bases, with 8 bases between them. Germline V lookup: CDR1 LGHDT, CDR2 YNNKEL (reference sequence).

This rearrangement joins TRBV7-2 to TRBJ2-2; no definite D call. Between the trimmed V and J ends, which lost 1 base and 4 bases, there was a span of 10 bases. The length of the CDR3 is 15 residues. Germline lookup yields CDR1 SGHTA and CDR2 FQGNSA. In nucleotides, the CDR3 is TGTGCCAGCAGCTTAGTAACAGTTATCACCGGGGAGCTGTTTTTT. It encodes CASSLVTVITGELFF.

This rearrangement joins TRBV2 to TRBJ2-7; D may be TRBD2 (6 bases). Germline V gene sequence: CDR1 SNHLY, CDR2 FYNNEI. CDR3 length: 15 residues. Trimming removed 3 bases at V and 4 bases at J, with 16 bases between. CDR3 coding DNA: TGTGCCAGCAGTGATCGGAACGGGAGATCGTACGAGCAGTACTTC. Residues: CASSDRNGRSYEQYF. Together with reference TRBV2 and TRBJ2-7, the CDR3 gives the full variable domain: EPEVTQTPSHQVTQMGQEVILRCVPISNHLYFYWYRQILGQKVEFLVSFYNNEISEKSEIFDDQFSVERPDGSNFTLKIRSTKLEDSAMYFCASSDRNGRSYEQYFGPGTRLTVT.

This clone was found once. This rearrangement joins TRBV7-3 to TRBJ2-5, with 16 bases matching TRBD2. The CDR3 loop spans 16 amino acids. V shed 0 bases and J 7 bases; nucleotides not matched to a gene: 2. From germline, CDR1 is SGHTA and CDR2 FQGTGA. For the CDR3, the DNA is TGTGCCAGCAGCTTAACGGGACTAGCGGGAGGGGTGACCCAGTACTTC. Residues: CASSLTGLAGGVTQYF.

The DNA of the CDR3 is TGCGCCAGCAGCTTAACAGGGGATTCGGAGACCCAGTACTTC. Encoded protein: CASSLTGDSETQYF. The chain couples TRBV5-1 to TRBJ2-5; the match to TRBD1 covers 7 bases. Germline CDR1 SGHRS, CDR2 YFSETQ. The V and J ends lost 2 bases and 5 bases, in that order; junction bases with no gene match: 6. The CDR3 consists of 14 residues.

Remarks on this clone: Other nucleotide sequences in the sample specify the same CDR3. The J gene is TRBJ2-7, the V gene TRBV7-8; 8 nucleotides line up with TRBD2. The J segment lost 0 bases and the V segment lost 1 base, leaving 2 bases of the junction unmatched. Germline V gene lookup returns CDR1 SGHVS and CDR2 FQNEAQ. The CDR3 contains 15 residues. The DNA of the CDR3 is TGTGCCAGCAGCTTAGGGAGCGGGAGCTCCTACGAGCAGTACTTC. Residues: CASSLGSGSSYEQYF.

The chain carries TRBV2 and TRBJ2-7, with D unclear. This CDR3 spans 13 amino acids. Deletions cut 2 bases from V and 1 base from J, with 6 bases between. CDR1 is SNHLY, CDR2 FYNNEI, per germline. CDR3 nucleotides: TGTGCCAGCAGTGAAATCTCGTCCTACGAGCAGTACTTC. It translates to CASSEISSYEQYF.

This clone occurred a few times. The chain links TRBV3-1 (or the pseudogene TRBV3-2) to TRBJ2-7; D possibly corresponds to TRBD1 (6 bases). CDR1 is LGHDT and CDR2 is YNNKEL in the germline V gene (reference sequence). Trimming removed 3 bases at V and 0 bases at J, with 12 bases between. CDR3 length equals 15 residues. This chain's CDR3 is CASSHYGQSSYEQYF. The CDR3 nucleotides are TGTGCCAGCAGCCACTACGGACAGAGCTCCTACGAGCAGTACTTC.

The rearrangement joins TRBV6-1 to TRBJ2-1; 14 bases line up with TRBD2. V shed 3 bases and J 9 bases; nucleotides not matched to a gene: 4. The CDR3 covers 15 residues. The germline gives CDR1 MNHNS, CDR2 SASEGT. As DNA, the CDR3 is TGTGCCAGCAGTGACGCGGGACTAGCGGGAGTTGAGCAGTTCTTC. It is translated as CASSDAGLAGVEQFF.

The CDR3 region is CASSLSFAGSVSGNTIYF. CDR3 DNA sequence: TGTGCCAGCAGTTTATCATTCGCAGGCTCGGTATCTGGAAACACCATATATTTT. V gene TRBV28 combines with J gene TRBJ1-3; D gene uncertain. The V end lost 1 base, the J end lost 1 base, and 17 bases lay between the germline ends. The CDR3 spans 18 residues. In germline, CDR1 is MDHEN, CDR2 SYDVKM.

In nucleotides, the CDR3 is TGCAGCGTTGCCCTAGAGAACACTGAAGCTTTCTTT. Residues: CSVALENTEAFF. The J gene is TRBJ1-1, the V gene TRBV29-1; D is uncertain. The CDR3 consists of 12 residues. Germline lookup yields CDR1 SQVTM and CDR2 ANQGSEA. V lost 4 bases and J lost 1, with 7 bases in between. Together with reference TRBV29-1 and TRBJ1-1, the CDR3 gives the full variable domain: SAVISQKPSRDICQRGTSLTIQCQVDSQVTMMFWYRQQPGQSLTLIATANQGSEATYESGFVIDKFPISRPNLTFSTLTVSNMSPEDSSIYLCSVALENTEAFFGQGTRLTVV.

The chain carries TRBV29-1 and TRBJ2-5, with TRBD2 matching over 7 bases. CDR3 size: 14 residues. The J segment lost 3 bases and the V segment lost 4 bases, leaving 8 bases of the junction unmatched. Germline V gene lookup returns CDR1 SQVTM and CDR2 ANQGSEA. CDR3 in amino acids: CSVAWGAGEETQYF. The CDR3 DNA follows: TGCAGCGTTGCCTGGGGTGCGGGGGAAGAGACCCAGTACTTC.

This rearrangement joins TRBV14 to TRBJ2-5; TRBD2 is a possible D gene (6 bases). The CDR3 has 17 residues. The V gene lost 3 bases and the J gene lost 2 bases, with 19 bases spanning the gap. Per the germline V gene, CDR1 is SGHDN and CDR2 is FVKESK. The CDR3 here is CASSHPGGAYGQETQYF. For the CDR3, the DNA is TGTGCCAGCAGCCACCCCGGAGGGGCGTACGGGCAAGAGACCCAGTACTTC.

The rearrangement links TRBV5-5 to TRBJ1-1; 8 nucleotides line up with TRBD1. The germline CDR1 and CDR2 sequences are SGHKS and YYEKEE (reference sequence). The CDR3 covers 18 residues. V dropped 4 bases and J dropped 0; count of bases not matched to a gene: 14. For the CDR3, the DNA is TGTGCCAGCAGCAGCGGAGGACAGGGACCATTAATGAACACTGAAGCTTTCTTT. Protein product: CASSSGGQGPLMNTEAFF.

The V call is TRBV30, the J call TRBJ2-2; a possible D gene is TRBD1 (6 bases). CDR1 and CDR2 (germline): GTSNPN, SVGIG (reference sequence). This CDR3 spans 14 amino acids. V lost 3 bases and J lost 3, with 11 bases in between. The CDR3: CAWSRAGDTGELFF. The CDR3 bases are TGTGCCTGGAGCCGTGCAGGGGACACCGGGGAGCTGTTTTTT.

This chain links TRBV6-5 with TRBJ1-3; the match to TRBD1 covers 7 bases. V trimming: 6 bases; J trimming: 4 bases; junction bases outside the gene matches: 6. The CDR3 length is 14 residues. Germline V gene sequence: CDR1 MNHEY, CDR2 SVGAGI. CDR3 protein: CASRPRGHGNTIYF. CDR3 bases: TGTGCCAGCAGGCCGAGGGGGCACGGAAACACCATATATTTT.

This chain links TRBV12-5 with TRBJ1-2, with 7 bases fitting TRBD1. This CDR3 is built from 15 residues. Losses at the gene ends were 1 base for V and 6 bases for J; bases not matched to a gene: 8. Germline CDR1 reads LGHNT; CDR2 reads FRNRAP. This CDR3 is CASGLGNKGADGYTF. CDR3 nucleotide sequence: TGTGCTAGTGGTTTGGGCAACAAGGGGGCAGATGGCTACACCTTC.

The V gene is TRBV10-3, the J gene TRBJ2-2; 7 nucleotides line up with TRBD2. In germline, CDR1 is ENHRY, CDR2 SYGVKD. J was trimmed by 8 bases and V by 2 bases; bases with no gene match: 14. This CDR3 has 17 amino acids. The CDR3 here is CAISETNRGRGSGELFF. As DNA, the CDR3 is TGTGCCATCAGTGAGACTAATCGGGGGAGGGGCTCGGGGGAGCTGTTTTTT.

The rearrangement links TRBV7-6 to TRBJ2-5; TRBD2 is a possible D gene (6 bases). The CDR3 is 11 residues long. In germline, CDR1 is SGHVS, CDR2 FNYEAQ. Deletions cut 11 bases from V and 5 bases from J, with 12 bases between. CDR3 bases: TGTGCCTACGGGGGAGTGGAGACCCAGTACTTC. The encoded protein is CAYGGVETQYF.

This chain links TRBV19 with TRBJ2-2; possibly TRBD1 for D (6 bases). V was pared by 7 bases and J by 3 bases, with 30 bases between. The CDR3 is 20 residues long. From germline, CDR1 is LNHDA and CDR2 SQIVND (reference sequence). The CDR3 sequence: CASKPDGTKGPFGDTGELFF. In DNA form, the CDR3 reads TGTGCCAGTAAACCAGACGGGACAAAGGGCCCATTTGGTGACACCGGGGAGCTGTTTTTT.